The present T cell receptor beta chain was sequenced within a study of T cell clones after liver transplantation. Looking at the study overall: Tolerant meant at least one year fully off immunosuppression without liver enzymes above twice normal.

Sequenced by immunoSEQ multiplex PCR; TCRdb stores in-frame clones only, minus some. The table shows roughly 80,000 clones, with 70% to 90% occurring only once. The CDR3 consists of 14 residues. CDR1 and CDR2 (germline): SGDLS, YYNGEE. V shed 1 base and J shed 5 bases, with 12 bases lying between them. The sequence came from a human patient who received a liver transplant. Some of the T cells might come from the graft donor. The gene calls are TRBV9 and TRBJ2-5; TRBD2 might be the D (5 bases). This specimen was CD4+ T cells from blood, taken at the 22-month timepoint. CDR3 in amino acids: CASSVNPRRETQYF. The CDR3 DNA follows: TGTGCCAGCAGCGTAAACCCCCGGAGGGAGACCCAGTACTTC.